What follows describes a single T cell receptor (beta chain). Antigen unknown. One end of the junction varies from germline; a read error may be responsible. The data were obtained in a study of cytomegalovirus exposure and HLA in healthy donors. Study observations and caveats: Among donors in an Asian-associated ancestry cluster, a later analysis reportedly found fewer N-insertions than the roughly 700-donor mean. Later analysis demonstrated an association between a missense DCLRE1C variant and TCR beta V- and J-gene trimming. Sequence variants that were highly shared formed a cluster that was likely a sequencing artifact. Cytomegalovirus-associated TCR beta chains were listed, numbering approximately 150.

With 60 Vbeta and 13 Jbeta primers, the PCR was carried out. The data were produced by immunoSEQ multiplex PCR, yet TCRdb's version contains in-frame clones alone and is incomplete. This sample has under 300,000 clones, with 75% to 85% found just once. The sample taken for sequencing was PBMCs. The sequence derives from a woman aged 55-69 years in good health and CMV-seropositive.

CDR3 sequence reads: CALRGGMNAEAFF. The CDR3 nucleotides are TGTGCCCTCAGGGGAGGGATGAATGCTGAAGCTTTCTTT. The genes are TRBV10-3 and TRBJ1-1, with a tentative D call TRBD1 (6 bases). CDR1 and CDR2 from the germline V gene are ENHRY and SYGVKD. This CDR3 is 13 amino acids long.